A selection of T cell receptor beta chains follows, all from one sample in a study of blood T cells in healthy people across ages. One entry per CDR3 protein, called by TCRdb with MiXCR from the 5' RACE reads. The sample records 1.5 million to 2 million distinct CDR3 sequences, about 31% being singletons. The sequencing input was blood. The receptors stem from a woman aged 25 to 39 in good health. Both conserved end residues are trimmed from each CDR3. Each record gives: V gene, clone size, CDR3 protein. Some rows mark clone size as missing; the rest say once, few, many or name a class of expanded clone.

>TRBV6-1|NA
ASSERSGAYRGGSEAF
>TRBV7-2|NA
ASSLDLRGGQETQY
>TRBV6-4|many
ASSEGSLHTQY
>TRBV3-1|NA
ASSPGTGDDQPQH
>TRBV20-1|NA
SAIESSEGPYEQY
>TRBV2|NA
ASRGTLSGSYNEQF
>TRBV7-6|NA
ASSLEGGFNEQY
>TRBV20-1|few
SARDRLSGSYEQF
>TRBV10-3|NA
AISENDEQF
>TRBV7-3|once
ASSSFSGGLGDTQY
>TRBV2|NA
ASTGRGGRVDEQY
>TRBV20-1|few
SAYSTTSGRVNEQF
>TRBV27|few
ASSQGLAGSGEETQY
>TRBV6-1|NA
VSSAYSIEQY
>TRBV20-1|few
SANSEWRNTEAF
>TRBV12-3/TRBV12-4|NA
ASSLTGGTRY
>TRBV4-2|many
ASSQVSGGMNTQY
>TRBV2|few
ASNILAGDSEQF
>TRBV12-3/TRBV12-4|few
ASSFTPGPTRGSPLH
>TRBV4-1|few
ASSHLAGWEQF
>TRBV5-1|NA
ASSSGTPWGETQY
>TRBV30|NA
AWRGPGYPYNEQF
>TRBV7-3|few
ASSITSGVAQF
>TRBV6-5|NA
ASRDRANEQY
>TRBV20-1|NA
SASWTVNQPQH
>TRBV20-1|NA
SAIGTSGTTYEQY
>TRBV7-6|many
ASSSTPLRREITEAF
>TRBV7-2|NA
ASSGQPRTEAF
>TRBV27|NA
ASSVQGLGGYEQY
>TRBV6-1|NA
ASRKGLARSQETQY
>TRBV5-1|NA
ASSMDSPNQPQH
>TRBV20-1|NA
SARGRTGVGNQPQH
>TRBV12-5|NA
ASGLVVAGQHYEQY
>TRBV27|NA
ASSPLGQGANGPYEQY
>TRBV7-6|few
ASRPASGAGNEQF
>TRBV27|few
ASRLEGGNTEAF
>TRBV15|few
ATSRVVAGEDTQY
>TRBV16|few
ASSQSGGAYNEQF
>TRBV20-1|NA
SARAGGTSGYNEQF
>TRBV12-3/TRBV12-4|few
ASRSSGVQETQY
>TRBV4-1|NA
ASSPGGAGYTDTQY
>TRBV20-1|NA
SARDPGTGWTEAF
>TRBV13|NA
ASSLSGGRKASYEQY
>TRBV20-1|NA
SARPLGQGWEQY
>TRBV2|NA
ASSRSDRARTDTQY
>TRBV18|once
ASSDSGTAPYEQY
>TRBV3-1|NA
ASSQDINKDYGYT
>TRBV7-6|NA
ASTLGLAGVLTDTQY
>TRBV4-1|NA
ASSPKSLAGVYNERF
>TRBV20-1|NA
SAPGGQGNSPLH
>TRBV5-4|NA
ASSFLPGQGDGYT
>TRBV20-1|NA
SARSNTGLTEAF
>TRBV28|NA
ASSLWAGLTDTQY
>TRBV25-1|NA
ASSVFEARAGNEAF